This entry features one T cell receptor (beta chain) sequence. Its antigen is still unknown. This sample was taken from a study of cytomegalovirus exposure and HLA in healthy donors. The CDR3 loop spans 12 amino acids. CDR1 is GTSNPN, CDR2 SVGIG, per germline (reference sequence). Deletions cut 3 bases from V and 6 bases from J, with 9 bases between. General observations from the study: CMV serostatus was the only recorded immune exposure for donors.

60 Vbeta and 13 Jbeta primers were used in PCR. Using immunoSEQ multiplex PCR, the repertoire was profiled, and TCRdb retains in-frame clones only, with some absent. The data contain more than 60,000 clones, around 80% of them singletons. In nominal health when sampled, donors likely had unrecorded immune exposures nonetheless. Sequencing was carried out using PBMCs. This sequence joins TRBV30 and TRBJ1-5, with unresolved D. The clonotype was recovered from a woman aged 25 to 45 in good health and CMV-seronegative. The CDR3 loop reads CAWSTGSQPQHF. CDR3 nucleotides: TGTGCCTGGAGCACCGGGAGTCAGCCCCAGCATTTT.